This T cell receptor beta chain was recovered during a study of blood T cells in healthy people across ages (dated by TCRdb to the mid-2010s). Study-wide context: In model experiments, template switching captured about one uniquely barcoded TCR beta cDNA molecule for every two T cells. Age-related changes in TCR beta repertoire diversity were measured in the study by deep sequencing normalized with unique cDNA molecular identifiers. The donors were divided into four age groups: young (average around 16 years), middle-aged (approximately 41), aged (about 60) and long-lived (more than 75). To avoid experimental bias, donors of different ages were spread randomly across the sequencing lanes. Using the same blood draw, the study looked at two additional independent replicas of 1 million unique cDNA reads for two donors, one aged 18 to 30 and the other aged 80 or older.

Receptors were amplified or captured by 5' RACE. The listed sequencing device is Illumina HiSeq 2500. The second PCR ran for roughly 6 to 11 cycles and used a J-beta primer mix along with a sample-barcoded 5' primer. A template-switch 5' adaptor carrying 12 random nucleotides introduced a unique molecular identifier onto each TCR beta cDNA molecule. At least 3 million CDR3-containing paired-end reads were obtained from each sample. First-strand cDNA synthesis was performed from all RNA using the Mint cDNA synthesis kit, with priming by a TRBC-specific oligonucleotide. After uracil-DNA glycosylase treatment, a first 18-cycle PCR used universal primers M1SS and BC2_uni_R on all cDNA. As for the authors' bioinformatics: Normalization of each sample was performed by random selection of 1 million high-quality reads, each carrying a distinct molecular identifier. Reads sharing molecular identifiers were discarded rather than binned into consensus sequences. MiTCR, with a Q25 quality threshold and the strictest error-elimination algorithm, was used for CDR3 identification, clonotype clustering and error correction. A nonparametric unseen species model with Euler transformation was used to estimate a lower bound on total TCR beta diversity. TCRdb itself trimmed the public reads at Q25 with fastp, ran MiXCR and retained productive beta chains. Each CDR3 protein appears once, grouped with its most common genes and DNA. V and J calls and clone size were set by TCRdb, not the authors. This sample has around 1,500,000 distinct CDR3 sequences in its table, and roughly 27% of those were observed once. The ten top clones hold over 7% of the sample.

The donors were around 39 Caucasian individuals from Russia, aged roughly 6 to 100 years, who were systemically healthy. About 10 milliliters of peripheral blood were collected from each donor into EDTA-treated Vacutainer tubes. Ficoll-Paque density-gradient centrifugation was used to isolate PBMCs, with at least 7 million per sample. Total RNA was extracted from PBMCs with Trizol reagent, with at least 6 micrograms obtained per sample. For every donor, an aliquot of PBMCs went through flow cytometry to measure the percentages of naive CD45RAhigh/CD27high T cells. The junction shows trimming of 1 base on V and 6 bases on J, plus 10 bases between the germline ends. Spanning cysteine to phenylalanine, the CDR3 consists of 14 amino acids. Kept here is only the CDR3 DNA, which spans 42 bases and is read in frame from base 1. This clonotype was seen a handful of times. The antigen it recognizes is unknown. Per-base quality was not reported, and no clone a single base away is much larger than it.

The full study reports these points: As age increased, observed TCR beta diversity per million T cells dropped in a roughly linear way, and a significant reduction was already evident by age about 40. The percentage of naive T cells measured by flow cytometry correlated strongly with observed TCR beta diversity. Donor CMV infection status was unknown, potentially confounding age-related changes in expanded clonotypes. Conclusive comparison of naive and antigen-experienced compartments was prevented by the profiling of bulk unsorted PBMCs. Estimates of total diversity based on one million sequenced T cells were considered lower bounds and underestimates. The long-lived group showed more naive CD4+ T cells, fewer expanded clones and increased TCR diversity than the aged group, suggesting age selection.

Material: blood. The origin of this receptor is a woman aged 25 to 39 in good health. The receptor chain draws on TRBV12-3 or TRBV12-4 and TRBJ1-5; TRBD1 could be the D gene, as 5 bases match. At the DNA level, the sequence is TGTGCCAGCAGTTTAGAGGGGCGCGTTCAGCCCCAGCATTTT. Its product reads: CASSLEGRVQPQHF.